The text below deals with one TCR beta chain. No antigen is known for it. The data were taken from a study of identical twins. MiXCR, run by TCRdb on the 5' RACE reads, gives a single entry per CDR3 protein. The profile shows roughly 710,000 distinct CDR3 sequences, around 6% of them singletons. Study-level points and caveats: In monozygotic twins, models underestimated the sharing of out-of-frame TCR alpha. The degree of excess twin sharing was weaker in beta out-of-frame sequences. Whereas memory repertoires showed no such difference, abundant cord blood beta clonotypes carried fewer insertions.

Sequenced: naive T cells sorted from blood. The clonotype was recovered from a man between 18 and 35 years old in good health.

CDR3 bases: TGCGCCAGCAGCTCGGACGGACGGCGCAATCAGCCCCAGCATTTT. This codes for CASSSDGRRNQPQHF. This chain connects TRBV5-1 to TRBJ1-5, with D hard to call. This CDR3 has 15 amino acids. V was clipped by 3 bases and J by 2 bases, with 12 bases between them. CDR1 SGHRS and CDR2 YFSETQ come from the germline V gene.